This T cell receptor beta chain is from a study of T cell responses to AZD1222 COVID-19 vaccine. Overall study findings and caveats: Donors were chiefly white British, with a greater number of females, and clonal diversity was perhaps underestimated.

Trimming shortened V by 0 bases and J by 8 bases, and 11 bases separated the two germline ends. CDR1 is LGHNA, CDR2 YNFKEQ, per germline. This CDR3 spans 14 amino acids. Assay used: immunoSEQ multiplex PCR; TCRdb lists only in-frame clones, some missing. The table has approximately 150,000 clones, approximately 90% seen once; the top ten hold around 1%. Of note for this clone: The antigen remains undetermined.

The chain has TRBV4-2 and TRBJ2-4; no clear D. Sequenced material: peripheral blood, taken 28 days after the second AZD1222 dose. This receptor was obtained from an adult who received the AZD1222 COVID-19 vaccine. This CDR3 is CASSQDQKGDIQYF. For the CDR3, the DNA is TGTGCCAGCAGCCAAGATCAGAAGGGTGACATTCAGTACTTC.